Below, one T cell receptor beta chain is given with its context. Its antigen remains unidentified. This sample was taken from a study of cytomegalovirus exposure and HLA in healthy donors. On the study more broadly: T cells numbering about 200 million yielded roughly 120 million unique TCR beta sequences in an earlier analysis.

Regarding the study as a whole: The number of N-insertions in an Asian-associated ancestry cluster was reportedly below the approximately 690-donor mean in a later analysis. Analysis performed later showed TCR beta chains linked to HLA being more clonally expanded than equally common others.

PCR used 60 Vbeta primers and 13 Jbeta primers. Original data processing: Later work found 65 million to 100 million unique TCR beta chains, with some 11 million shared. Generated by immunoSEQ multiplex PCR, the TCRdb table keeps only in-frame clones and is missing some. That table gives V, J and clone size, and the DNA gave D and trimming. The sample has some 150,000 clones, approximately 82% seen once; the top ten hold approximately 1.5%. The CDR3 covers 13 residues. Deletions cut 3 bases from V and 6 bases from J, with 10 bases between. The germline CDR1 and CDR2 sequences are SGHTS and YDEGEE. Source material: PBMCs. The V and J genes are TRBV5-8 and TRBJ2-1; D ambiguous. The clonotype comes from a man aged 25-45 years in good health and CMV-seropositive. CDR3 amino acids: CASSYRVLNEQFF. In DNA form, the CDR3 reads TGTGCCAGCAGCTACCGGGTCCTCAATGAGCAGTTCTTC.